The 27 T cell receptor beta chains reported below all come from one sample, sequenced in a study of CD8 T cells in Susac syndrome. Random hexamers primed reverse transcription of roughly 0.5 to 1 ug RNA. MiXCR, applied by TCRdb to the immunoSEQ multiplex PCR reads, yields one record per CDR3 protein. The sample holds 120,000 or so distinct CDR3 sequences, around 94% seen once. The sequenced sample consisted of CD4+ T cells from PBMCs. These receptor sequences come from a human donor in good health.

The chain employs TRBV30 and TRBJ2-7; D is possibly TRBD1 (6 bases). CDR1 GTSNPN and CDR2 SVGIG come from the germline V gene (reference sequence). The V end lost 0 bases, the J end lost 4 bases, and 13 bases lay between the germline ends. CDR3 size: 14 residues. The CDR3: CAWSVAGVWYEQYF. CDR3 sequence (DNA): TGTGCCTGGAGTGTAGCAGGGGTTTGGTACGAGCAGTACTTC.

This clonotype has just one count. This chain links TRBV30 with TRBJ2-2, with 12 bases matching TRBD2. The germline V gene has CDR1 GTSNPN and CDR2 SVGIG (reference sequence). The CDR3 loop spans 18 amino acids. Germline trimming cut 4 bases from V and 7 bases from J; bases unmatched to any gene: 16. The CDR3 sequence: CAWIQIITSGRNSGELFF. Written as DNA, the CDR3 is TGTGCCTGGATCCAAATCATCACTAGCGGGAGGAATAGCGGGGAGCTGTTTTTT. The full variable domain, with the rest looked up from reference TRBV30 and TRBJ2-2, is SQTIHQWPATLVQPVGSPLSLECTVEGTSNPNLYWYRQAAGRGLQLLFYSVGIGQISSEVPQNLSASRPQDRQFILSSKKLLLSDSGFYLCAWIQIITSGRNSGELFFGEGSRLTVL.

The chain joins TRBV5-6 to TRBJ2-2; TRBD1 might be the D (6 bases). V was trimmed by 0 bases and J by 7 bases, leaving 10 bases between them. The CDR3 is made up of 14 amino acids. Germline-derived CDR1 and CDR2 are SGHDT and YYEEEE. This CDR3 is CASSLGTAYGELFF. In DNA, the CDR3 is TGTGCCAGCAGCTTGGGGACAGCCTACGGGGAGCTGTTTTTT.

The chain recombines TRBV6-5 with TRBJ2-7; maybe TRBD2 (6 bases). Trimming shortened V by 2 bases and J by 4 bases, and 18 bases separated the two germline ends. Germline V lookup: CDR1 MNHEY, CDR2 SVGAGI. The CDR3 has 16 amino acids. The CDR3: CASSYGLTGDTYEQYF. The CDR3 DNA reads as TGTGCCAGCAGTTACGGACTTACGGGAGACACATACGAGCAGTACTTC.

This chain joins TRBV10-3 and TRBJ2-1, with D perhaps matching TRBD1 (6 bases). The CDR3 totals 15 residues. Germline CDR1 and CDR2: ENHRY and SYGVKD. V gave up 3 bases and J gave up 0 bases, with 9 bases separating them. Written as DNA, the CDR3 is TGTGCCATCAGTGATAGGGACAACTCCTACAATGAGCAGTTCTTC. It is translated as CAISDRDNSYNEQFF.

V usage is TRBV9 and J usage is TRBJ2-1; D might be TRBD2 (5 bases). CDR1 is SGDLS, CDR2 YYNGEE, per germline. V was shortened by 0 bases and J by 8 bases, with 21 bases between the two germline ends. This CDR3 has 17 residues. The CDR3, as DNA: TGTGCCAGCAGCGTAGTGTCGAGGCTAGCTAGCCTAGATGAGCAGTTCTTC. Its translation: CASSVVSRLASLDEQFF.

This clonotype was seen only a few times. The chain uses TRBV28 and TRBJ1-6; D is unclear. This CDR3 has 11 amino acids. Germline values: CDR1 MDHEN, CDR2 SYDVKM. Trimming stripped 6 bases from V and 8 bases from J, with 5 bases between. Written as DNA, the CDR3 is TGTGCCAGCAGCTCCGATTCACCCCTCCACTTT. Protein: CASSSDSPLHF. The variable domain in full, with the rest retrieved from reference TRBV28 and TRBJ1-6, is DVKVTQSSRYLVKRTGEKVFLECVQDMDHENMFWYRQDPGLGLRLIYFSYDVKMKEKGDIPEGYSVSREKKERFSLILESASTNQTSMYLCASSSDSPLHFGNGTRLTVT.

The chain is built from TRBV6-5 and TRBJ1-2, with a tentative D call TRBD1 (5 bases). Germline V gene data show CDR1 as MNHEY and CDR2 as SVGAGI. Trimming removed 0 bases from V and 2 bases from J, with 13 bases in between. The CDR3 totals 16 residues. CDR3 sequence (DNA): TGTGCCAGCAGTTACTCAGGTCGCGGGGGAAACTATGGCTACACCTTC. This codes for CASSYSGRGGNYGYTF.

The chain joins TRBV5-1 to TRBJ2-5, with a weak D call TRBD2 (6 bases). V was trimmed by 2 bases and J by 5 bases, leaving 22 bases between them. The CDR3 length is 17 residues. The germline V gene encodes CDR1 SGHRS and CDR2 YFSETQ. CDR3 nucleotide sequence: TGCGCCAGCAGCTTCGGGGCGACGGGAGTGGTTGTTGAGACCCAGTACTTC. Translating it yields CASSFGATGVVVETQYF.

V gene TRBV7-2 combines with J gene TRBJ1-1; no clear D. Germline V gene data show CDR1 as SGHTA and CDR2 as FQGNSA. The CDR3 has 14 residues. Trimming removed 2 bases from V and 4 bases from J, with 11 bases in between. CDR3 sequence reads: CASSLIRGSTEAFF. As DNA, the CDR3 is TGTGCCAGCAGCTTAATACGAGGGTCCACTGAAGCTTTCTTT.

The chain is built from TRBV24-1 and TRBJ2-1, with 8 bases lining up with TRBD1. Unmatched junction bases numbered 10, after V lost 3 bases and J lost 7 bases. Germline values: CDR1 KGHDR, CDR2 SFDVKD. CDR3 size: 16 residues. The CDR3 DNA reads TGTGCCACCAGTGATCTTGACAGGGGCGGATTAAATGAGCAGTTCTTC. Its translation: CATSDLDRGGLNEQFF.

This chain joins TRBV29-1 and TRBJ1-3; no definite D call. The V gene lost 3 bases and the J gene lost 1 base, with 16 bases spanning the gap. This CDR3 spans 16 amino acids. The V gene's germline CDR1 is SQVTM and CDR2 ANQGSEA. The CDR3: CSVEVGLVRSGNTIYF. In nucleotides, the CDR3 is TGCAGCGTTGAGGTAGGCCTCGTACGTTCTGGAAACACCATATATTTT. The variable domain in full, with the rest retrieved from reference TRBV29-1 and TRBJ1-3, is SAVISQKPSRDICQRGTSLTIQCQVDSQVTMMFWYRQQPGQSLTLIATANQGSEATYESGFVIDKFPISRPNLTFSTLTVSNMSPEDSSIYLCSVEVGLVRSGNTIYFGEGSWLTVV.

The chain joins TRBV4-3 to TRBJ1-6; the match to TRBD1 covers 8 bases. Germline trimming cut 6 bases from V and 10 bases from J; bases unmatched to any gene: 11. The CDR3 covers 15 residues. The germline CDR1 and CDR2 sequences are LGHNA and YSLEER. The CDR3 spells CASRRDPGGISPLHF. DNA for the CDR3: TGCGCCAGCAGACGGGATCCAGGGGGCATCTCACCCCTCCACTTT.

The chain has TRBV19 and TRBJ2-2, with 8 bases identical to TRBD2. This CDR3 contains 15 residues. Germline CDR1 reads LNHDA; CDR2 reads SQIVND (reference sequence). V shed 4 bases and J 4 bases; nucleotides not matched to a gene: 5. The CDR3 loop reads CASSTRGGSTGELFF. As DNA, the CDR3 is TGTGCCAGTAGTACACGGGGGGGGTCCACCGGGGAGCTGTTTTTT.

V is TRBV7-7 and J is TRBJ2-2, with a weak D call TRBD2 (6 bases). CDR3 length: 15 amino acids. Trimming took off 11 bases at V and 2 bases at J, with 18 bases between the two ends. From germline, CDR1 is SSHAT and CDR2 FNYEAQ (reference sequence). The CDR3 DNA sequence: TGTGCCGTACCTGTGGGGGGTGATAACACCGGGGAGCTGTTTTTT. It is translated as CAVPVGGDNTGELFF.

The rearrangement joins TRBV10-3 to TRBJ1-2; tentatively, D is TRBD1 (6 bases). Per the germline V gene, CDR1 is ENHRY and CDR2 is SYGVKD. The V end lost 2 bases, the J end lost 0 bases, and 13 bases lay between the germline ends. This CDR3 is 16 amino acids long. The CDR3 region has the DNA TGTGCCATCAGTGAGAGATTTGGGACACCTAACTATGGCTACACCTTC. Translating it yields CAISERFGTPNYGYTF.

This clonotype has a single count. The genes are TRBV7-9 and TRBJ2-2; TRBD1 might be the D (5 bases). CDR3 size: 15 residues. V was pared by 5 bases and J by 4 bases, with 14 bases between. From germline, CDR1 is SEHNR and CDR2 FQNEAQ (reference sequence). CDR3 coding DNA: TGTGCCAGCAGCCCGCAAAGGGGTACCACCGGGGAGCTGTTTTTT. Translation: CASSPQRGTTGELFF.

Details on this clonotype: The CDR3 does not end in the conserved phenylalanine or tryptophan, so this is likely a read error. The chain employs TRBV28 and TRBJ1-1, with 7 bases fitting TRBD1. The CDR3 has 14 amino acids. CDR1 MDHEN and CDR2 SYDVKM come from the germline V gene. Trimming cost V 4 bases and J 1 base; bases outside gene matches: 3. DNA for the CDR3: TGTGCCAGCAGTTCAGGGGGGACGAACACTGAAGCTTTCTCT. Translated: CASSSGGTNTEAFS.

Here the CDR3 reads CASSLAPGDQPQHF. CDR3 nucleotide sequence: TGTGCCAGCAGCTTAGCGCCAGGAGATCAGCCCCAGCATTTT. V gene TRBV7-9 combines with J gene TRBJ1-5; D not certain. The CDR3 is 14 residues long. V was pared by 0 bases and J by 5 bases, with 8 bases between. Germline values: CDR1 SEHNR, CDR2 FQNEAQ (reference sequence).

J is TRBJ2-1 and V is TRBV3-1; D assignment may be TRBD1 or TRBD2 (5 bases each). Germline-derived CDR1 and CDR2 are LGHDT and YNNKEL (reference sequence). The CDR3 spans 15 residues. V lost 3 bases and J lost 0, with 9 bases in between. The CDR3 here is CASSHRDASYNEQFF. CDR3 in DNA: TGTGCCAGCAGCCACCGGGACGCCTCCTACAATGAGCAGTTCTTC.

J is TRBJ1-1 and V is TRBV20-1; 9 positions agree with TRBD1. V shed 6 bases and J 5 bases; nucleotides not matched to a gene: 16. CDR3 length equals 16 residues. Germline-derived CDR1 and CDR2 are DFQATT and SNEGSKA (reference sequence). CDR3 DNA: TGCAGTGCGCAACGGGACAGGGCCCCCTTGGGGACTGAAGCTTTCTTT. It translates to CSAQRDRAPLGTEAFF.

The chain combines TRBV5-6 with TRBJ1-2; a weak D match, TRBD1 (6 bases). CDR1 and CDR2 (germline): SGHDT, YYEEEE. The CDR3 is 14 residues long. Trimming stripped 4 bases from V and 8 bases from J, with 18 bases between. CDR3 protein: CASSLWTVKGGYTF. CDR3 DNA: TGTGCCAGCAGCCTGTGGACAGTCAAGGGCGGCTACACCTTC. The full variable domain, completed using reference TRBV5-6 and TRBJ1-2, is DAGVTQSPTHLIKTRGQQVTLRCSPKSGHDTVSWYQQALGQGPQFIFQYYEEEERQRGNFPDRFSGHQFPNYSSELNVNALLLGDSALYLCASSLWTVKGGYTFGSGTRLTVV.

As DNA, the CDR3 is TGCAGTGCTAAAAGCTCTGGAAACACCATATATTTT. This sequence encodes CSAKSSGNTIYF. This sequence joins TRBV20-1 and TRBJ1-3, with D uncertain. There are 12 residues in the CDR3. Deletions cut 4 bases from V and 0 bases from J, with 4 bases between. Germline CDR1 reads DFQATT; CDR2 reads SNEGSKA (reference sequence).

The gene calls are TRBV28 and TRBJ2-5; 11 bases match TRBD1. CDR3 length: 15 amino acids. The V and J ends lost 5 bases and 2 bases, in that order; junction bases with no gene match: 4. In germline, CDR1 is MDHEN, CDR2 SYDVKM. DNA of the CDR3: TGTGCCAGCAGTGCGGACAGGGGGCGACAAGAGACCCAGTACTTC. Translated, it gives CASSADRGRQETQYF.

This clonotype was seen only once. The V call is TRBV21-1, the J call TRBJ2-5. TRBV21-1 is assigned pseudogene status. The CDR3 spans 16 residues. In DNA, the CDR3 is TGTGCCAGCAGCGGAGCGGGCAGTCTGTACCAAGAGACCCAGTACTTC. Residues: CASSGAGSLYQETQYF.

About this clonotype itself: One end of the junction is discordant with germline, which a read error may explain. CDR3 in DNA: TGTGCCAGCTCACCATCGATGTCGGATAGCCTGGAACGGCACTTC. It encodes CASSPSMSDSLERHF. The chain links TRBV18 to TRBJ2-7; D remains unclear. The CDR3 sequence is 15 residues long. Germline CDR1 and CDR2: KGHSH and LQKENI.

The rearrangement uses TRBV4-2 and TRBJ2-2, with 8 nucleotides matching TRBD1. After removal of 3 bases from V and 4 bases from J, the junction contained 7 bases not matched to a gene. The CDR3 consists of 16 residues. Germline CDR1 is LGHNA and CDR2 is YNFKEQ. CDR3 sequence: CASSQSLQGGTGELFF. CDR3 sequence (DNA): TGTGCCAGCAGCCAGAGTCTACAGGGGGGCACCGGGGAGCTGTTTTTT.